This TCR beta chain was found in a study of blood T cells in healthy people across ages. In the case of this clonotype: Its antigen is unidentified.

V lost 0 bases and J 6 bases, leaving 15 bases between the germline ends. This CDR3 has 14 amino acids. Germline-derived CDR1 and CDR2 are DFQATT and SNEGSKA (reference sequence). PBMCs were isolated at a quantity of at least 6 million per sample. Next came a second PCR, run for about 6 to 12 cycles, which used a sample-barcoded 5' primer along with a J-beta primer mix. A template-switch adaptor containing 12 random nucleotides labeled each cDNA molecule. TCRdb re-called the 5' RACE reads with MiXCR, one entry per CDR3 protein. In the table there are 550,000 to 700,000 distinct CDR3 sequences, approximately 30% of which are singletons. Study-level findings and limits: Since the PBMCs were unsorted, naive and antigen-experienced cells could not be conclusively compared.

This chain joins TRBV20-1 and TRBJ2-7, with D tentatively TRBD1 (6 bases). The sequence was collected from an older woman in good health. Sequencing was carried out using blood. The CDR3 loop is CSAREFQGLGEQYF. For the CDR3, the DNA is TGCAGTGCTAGAGAGTTTCAGGGGCTAGGCGAGCAGTACTTC.